Listed below are T cell receptor beta chains from one sample, sequenced in a study of blood T cell repertoires in COVID-19. TCRdb keeps only in-frame clones here, not all; method: immunoSEQ multiplex PCR. The data show tens of thousands of clones, around 86% seen once. The sample was peripheral blood. These receptors all come from a woman of 80 years or more with COVID-19, enrolled during active disease. Each CDR3 is given with its conserved first and last residue. A D gene is named only where the DNA matches it firmly. Part of the rows lack a size; the others show once, few, many or a class for expanded clones.

d_gene	v_gene	j_gene	abundance	CDR3nt	CDR3aa
-	TRBV9	TRBJ2-1	once	TGTGCCAGCAGCGTAGAGGCCGCTGGGGCACAAGGTGAGCAGTTCTTC	CASSVEAAGAQGEQFF
-	TRBV6-2/TRBV6-3	TRBJ2-2	-	TGTGCCAGCAGTTACTCGGGGCCCAACACCGGGGAGCTGTTTTTT	CASSYSGPNTGELFF
-	TRBV5-1	TRBJ2-2	few	TGCGCCAGCAGTCTAGGCGGGGCCGGGGAGCTGTTTTTT	CASSLGGAGELFF
-	TRBV27	TRBJ1-5	-	TGTGCCAGTGCAGGGGCCAATCAGCCCCAGCATTTT	CASAGANQPQHF
-	TRBV7-9	TRBJ2-2	-	TGTGCCAGCAGCCCCAGTACGACCGGGGAGCTGTTTTTT	CASSPSTTGELFF
-	TRBV30	TRBJ2-3	-	TGTGCCTGGGTTGGGGGAAGGGGACACACAGATACGCAGTATTTT	CAWVGGRGHTDTQYF
TRBD1	TRBV5-1	TRBJ1-2	-	TGCGCCAGCTGGGACAGATCCCGCCATGGCTACACCTTC	CASWDRSRHGYTF
-	TRBV28	TRBJ1-3	once	TGTGCCAGCAGTTTAACAGGGAGGGCGAACACCATATATTTT	CASSLTGRANTIYF
TRBD1	TRBV24-1	TRBJ1-2	-	TGTGCCACCAGTGATAAGCTTGGTGGGACAGGGGGTCGGGGGTATGGCTACACCTTC	CATSDKLGGTGGRGYGYTF
TRBD1	TRBV10-2	TRBJ2-5	-	TGCGCCAGCAGTGAGTTACAGGGGCAAGAGACCCAGTACTTC	CASSELQGQETQYF
-	TRBV9	TRBJ2-1	-	TGTGCCAGCAGCGTAGGTGCGTCTACTCCTTCCTACAATGAGCAGTTCTTC	CASSVGASTPSYNEQFF
TRBD2	TRBV11-2	TRBJ2-1	-	TGTGCCAGCAGCTTAATCAAGGGCGGGAGATCTTCCATTGAGCAGTTCTTC	CASSLIKGGRSSIEQFF
TRBD2	TRBV25-1	TRBJ2-5	-	TGTGCCAGCAGTGAACTCACCGGGGCTAGCGGGGGCCAAGAGACCCAGTACTTC	CASSELTGASGGQETQYF
-	TRBV6-5	TRBJ2-1	-	TGTGCCAGCAGTTACTCCGGTTACAATGAGCAGTTCTTC	CASSYSGYNEQFF
TRBD1	TRBV9	TRBJ1-1	-	TGTGCCAGCAGCAACGCCGACAGGGATGATAACACTGAAGCTTTCTTT	CASSNADRDDNTEAFF
TRBD2	TRBV30	TRBJ2-1	-	TGTGCCTGGAGCACTGAGCGGGAGCTCAATGAGCAGTTCTTC	CAWSTERELNEQFF
TRBD1	TRBV5-6	TRBJ2-7	-	TGTGCCAGCAGCACCAACAGGGGGCTCTACGAGCAGTACTTC	CASSTNRGLYEQYF